The present T cell receptor (beta chain) was sequenced within a study of blood T cell repertoires in COVID-19. Background on the study: Some COVID-19 samples were acute and others convalescent; all came from the United States, Italy and Spain. PBMCs, B-cell-depleted T cells, or T cells provided the cDNA or gDNA that made up the material.

Per the original methods: Reference gene primer amplification gave estimated nucleated cell counts. Profiling relied on immunoSEQ multiplex PCR, and the TCRdb table lists in-frame clones only, not all of them. Clonal size and the V and J genes are those of that table, whereas D and trimming came from the DNA. Seen here are 95,000 to 150,000 clones, around four fifths observed once, and the top ten hold roughly 12%. Germline V gene lookup returns CDR1 WNHNN and CDR2 SYGVQD (reference sequence). The CDR3 loop spans 18 amino acids. J lost 0 bases, V lost 2 bases, and 8 bases had no gene match. The rearrangement joins TRBV10-1 to TRBJ1-3, with 9 bases fitting TRBD1. The source material was peripheral blood. The clonotype originates from a human donor in a cohort sampled during active COVID-19. The CDR3 spells CASSEKRDRASSGNTIYF. Written as DNA, the CDR3 is TGCGCCAGCAGTGAGAAGCGGGACAGGGCCAGCTCTGGAAACACCATATATTTT.